The clone carrying this TCR beta chain was seen a few times. The antigen is not known. One end of the junction is discordant with germline, which a read error may explain. Germline V gene lookup returns CDR1 SGHVS and CDR2 FNYEAQ. There are 13 residues in the CDR3. Unique-molecular-identifier-tagged TCR beta cDNA libraries were used. There were about 1 to 10 million T cells, and around 460,000 cDNA molecules came from them. MiXCR was run by TCRdb on the PCR reads, yielding one entry per CDR3 protein. The sample consists of approximately 730,000 distinct CDR3 sequences, 30% of them appearing once. The data belong to a study of post-analysis software for immune sequencing data. Across the study: The cohort encompassed relapsing-remitting, secondary progressive and progressive-relapsing multiple sclerosis disease courses. Study results and limitations: Controls' normalized Chao1 diversity significantly exceeded that of multiple sclerosis patients. F measure clustering grouped samples strongly by preparation batch. Patients showed TRBV5-6, TRBV5-1 and TRBV20-1 among five TRBV segments more frequent than in controls.

The source material was blood. The TCR comes from a girl aged 5-17 years with multiple sclerosis. The V and J genes are TRBV7-6 and TRBJ1-2; D call uncertain. The CDR3 coding sequence is TGTGCCAGCAGCTTACATCAGAATGATGGCCACACCTTC. It encodes CASSLHQNDGHTF.